The rows below give T cell receptor beta chains drawn from one sample of a study of OX40 agonist ivuxolimab in advanced cancers. The data were produced by immunoSEQ multiplex PCR, yet TCRdb's version contains in-frame clones alone and is incomplete. The table lists around 69,000 clones, 80% to 90% of them singletons, with around 6.9% in the top ten. The source was CD4+ or CD8+ T cells sorted from blood, collected in a trial of the OX40 agonist ivuxolimab. These receptors came from an adult with an advanced solid tumor such as melanoma, head and neck, liver or kidney cancer. Each CDR3 is given with its conserved first and last residue. D genes are given only for firm matches. The listing skips clone size in some rows; elsewhere it reads once, few, many or a size class.

V gene	D gene	clone size	J gene	CDR3 DNA	CDR3 protein
TRBV7-8	TRBD2	NA	TRBJ2-2	TGTGCCAGCAGCTCCTCTAGCGGGAGCTACACCGGGGAGCTGTTTTTT	CASSSSSGSYTGELFF
TRBV7-9	NA	NA	TRBJ2-7	TGTGCCAGCACCTCGACGGAGACCTACGAGCAGTACTTC	CASTSTETYEQYF
TRBV13	NA	few	TRBJ1-2	TGTGCCAGTGAACATGGCCGGGACACGAACAACTATGGCTACACCTTC	CASEHGRDTNNYGYTF
TRBV28	TRBD1	NA	TRBJ1-4	TGTGCCAGCAGCATTACAGGGGATAATGAAAAACTGTTTTTT	CASSITGDNEKLFF
TRBV7-9	TRBD1	NA	TRBJ2-4	TGTGCCAGCAGCTACAGAGGGACAGGGGGCTTATACATTCAGTACTTC	CASSYRGTGGLYIQYF
TRBV7-8	TRBD1	NA	TRBJ2-5	TGTGCCAGCAGCCCCCGGGACAGGCTGCAAGAGACCCAGTACTTC	CASSPRDRLQETQYF
TRBV30	TRBD1	NA	TRBJ2-5	TGTGCCTGGGACAGGGAAGAGACCCAGTACTTC	CAWDREETQYF
TRBV19	NA	NA	TRBJ1-5	TGTGCCACCGAGTCTATGAATCAGCCCCAGCATTTT	CATESMNQPQHF
TRBV27	NA	NA	TRBJ1-5	TGTGCCAGCAGTTTTTGGGGGGCGAATCAGCCCCAGCATTTT	CASSFWGANQPQHF
TRBV5-4	NA	NA	TRBJ2-1	TGTGCCAGCAGCTTCGACACTCTCTCCTACAATGAGCAGTTCTTC	CASSFDTLSYNEQFF
TRBV27	NA	NA	TRBJ2-4	TGTGCCAGCCGTTATGATCGGAATCCGGGAAACATTCAGTACTTC	CASRYDRNPGNIQYF
TRBV14	NA	NA	TRBJ1-2	TGTGCCAGCAGCCAAGTAGCCTCAGCTACTAACTATGGCTACACCTTC	CASSQVASATNYGYTF
TRBV10-2	NA	NA	TRBJ1-3	TGCGCCAGCAGGGACCTCTCTGGAAACACCATATATTTT	CASRDLSGNTIYF
TRBV5-1	NA	NA	TRBJ1-1	TGCGCCAGCAGCTGGCTCGGAGAGAACACTGAAGCTTTCTTT	CASSWLGENTEAFF
TRBV19	NA	NA	TRBJ1-2	TGTGCCAGTAGTATTGGGAATAACTATGGCTACACCTTC	CASSIGNNYGYTF
TRBV27	NA	few	TRBJ1-1	TGTGCCAGCAGTTCTGGGAAAACTGAAGCTTTCTTT	CASSSGKTEAFF
TRBV7-9	NA	once	TRBJ1-2	TGTGCCAGCAGCTTAGAGGGGACGGAAGCTAACTATGGCTACACCTTC	CASSLEGTEANYGYTF
TRBV4-1	TRBD2	NA	TRBJ2-6	TGCGCCAGCAGCCAAGAAGCGGGGGTAGCTGGGGCCAACGTCCTGACTTTC	CASSQEAGVAGANVLTF
TRBV6-5	NA	NA	TRBJ2-7	TGTGCCAGCAGTTACTCCCAGCGGCCCTACGAGCAGTACTTC	CASSYSQRPYEQYF
TRBV7-8	NA	NA	TRBJ2-6	TGTGCCAGCAGCGGTAGCCGTTACCCACAAAGTCGGGCCAACGTCCTGACTTTC	CASSGSRYPQSRANVLTF
TRBV9	TRBD1	NA	TRBJ2-7	TGTGCCAGCAGCGGGACAGGGGGCTACGAGCAGTACTTC	CASSGTGGYEQYF
TRBV6-5	TRBD1	NA	TRBJ2-1	TGTGCCAGCAGTTACGGGACAGGGGGCGGGTATGAGCAGTTCTTC	CASSYGTGGGYEQFF
TRBV18	NA	few	TRBJ1-5	TGTGCCAGCTCACTGCCAGTTAGCAATCAGCCCCAGCATTTT	CASSLPVSNQPQHF
TRBV9	NA	few	TRBJ2-5	TGTGCCAGCAGCGTAGGAGGGGGGGCATCAGAGACCCAGTACTTC	CASSVGGGASETQYF
TRBV7-3	TRBD1	NA	TRBJ2-7	TGTGCCAGCAGCTGGGGACAGGGCATCTACGAGCAGTACTTC	CASSWGQGIYEQYF
TRBV9	TRBD1	NA	TRBJ1-2	TGTGCCAGCAGCGCCCGGACAGGGCTCAACTATGGCTACACCTTC	CASSARTGLNYGYTF
TRBV7-9	TRBD1	NA	TRBJ1-2	TGTGCCAGTTCGGGACAGACCTCGTATGGCTACACCTTC	CASSGQTSYGYTF
TRBV11-1	TRBD1	NA	TRBJ2-1	TGTGCCAGCAGCTTACTAAGGACAGGGGGATACAATGAGCAGTTCTTC	CASSLLRTGGYNEQFF